Each of the 28 T cell receptor beta chains below was sequenced from the same sample in a study of T cell changes during pregnancy in multiple sclerosis. Sequencing used immunoSEQ multiplex PCR; TCRdb keeps in-frame clones, though not all of them. The repertoire holds some 93,000 clones, with 90% to 95% as singletons. Here the sequenced sample was peripheral blood, taken after pregnancy. All receptors derive from a female donor in good health, enrolled as a control in a pregnancy study.

This chain uses TRBV5-5 with TRBJ1-5, with TRBD1 identical over 9 bases. CDR1 and CDR2 (germline): SGHKS, YYEKEE (reference sequence). The CDR3 is made up of 13 amino acids. The ends lost 4 bases at V and 6 bases at J; junction bases unmatched: 2. CDR3 region: CASSLTGGQPQHF. The CDR3 DNA reads as TGTGCCAGCAGCCTGACAGGGGGTCAGCCCCAGCATTTT.

The gene calls are TRBV30 and TRBJ1-2; D ambiguous. The CDR3 loop spans 12 amino acids. Germline V gene data show CDR1 as GTSNPN and CDR2 as SVGIG (reference sequence). V was shortened by 7 bases and J by 2 bases, with 11 bases between the two germline ends. The CDR3 DNA is TGTGCCTCCTCTGCCGGGAACTATGGCTACACCTTC. It translates to CASSAGNYGYTF.

This chain uses TRBV25-1 with TRBJ1-1; tentatively, D is TRBD1 (5 bases). V was shortened by 6 bases and J by 3 bases, with 8 bases between the two germline ends. There are 12 residues in the CDR3. The germline gives CDR1 MGHDK, CDR2 SYGVNS. Here the CDR3 DNA reads TGTGCCAGCAGAGACAGTGACACTGAAGCTTTCTTT. Protein sequence: CASRDSDTEAFF.

The V gene is TRBV5-1, the J gene TRBJ1-2; no clear D gene. From germline, CDR1 is SGHRS and CDR2 YFSETQ. The CDR3 length is 15 residues. The ends were cut back, 0 bases at V and 0 bases at J, with 9 bases in the middle. Here the CDR3 DNA reads TGCGCCAGCAGCTTGGTGGCAGGTACTAACTATGGCTACACCTTC. Translation: CASSLVAGTNYGYTF.

This rearrangement joins TRBV4-3 to TRBJ2-7; 8 positions match TRBD1. The junction had 4 bases not matched to a gene; V was cut back by 2 bases and J by 1 base. The CDR3 consists of 15 residues. CDR1 is LGHNA, CDR2 YSLEER, per germline. This CDR3 reads CASSQYRGVSYEQYF. CDR3 DNA: TGCGCCAGCAGCCAATACAGGGGGGTGTCCTACGAGCAGTACTTC.

V gene TRBV6-5 combines with J gene TRBJ1-4; weak D call: TRBD1 (5 bases). Trimming shortened V by 4 bases and J by 8 bases, and 17 bases separated the two germline ends. The germline V gene has CDR1 MNHEY and CDR2 SVGAGI. The CDR3 is 15 residues long. CDR3 sequence reads: CASSWQGGVKEKLFF. The CDR3 region has the DNA TGTGCCAGCAGTTGGCAGGGAGGGGTTAAAGAAAAACTGTTTTTT.

V gene TRBV4-1 combines with J gene TRBJ1-4; 9 nucleotides match TRBD1. The CDR3 length is 17 residues. With 4 bases clipped from V and 8 bases from J, the junction kept 14 bases outside the gene matches. CDR1 is MGHRA and CDR2 is YSYEKL in the germline V gene. The CDR3 here is CASSRTKRDREKEKLFF. The CDR3 coding sequence is TGCGCCAGCAGCCGCACCAAAAGGGACAGGGAAAAAGAAAAACTGTTTTTT.

CDR3 DNA: TGTGCCACCCTCGTGGGGGGAAGGGGCACAGTGGATACGCAGTATTTT. Encoded protein: CATLVGGRGTVDTQYF. This chain joins TRBV5-4 and TRBJ2-3; D is possibly TRBD2 (6 bases). Germline-derived CDR1 and CDR2 are SGHNT and YYREEE (reference sequence). V was pared by 9 bases and J by 6 bases, with 26 bases between. The CDR3 sequence is 16 residues long.

This clone was seen more than once but under ten times. V gene TRBV5-6 combines with J gene TRBJ1-6; no clear D. The CDR3 is 15 residues long. The ends were cut back, 1 base at V and 6 bases at J, with 11 bases in the middle. Germline V gene lookup returns CDR1 SGHDT and CDR2 YYEEEE. CDR3 residues: CASSLFSAGNSPLHF. The CDR3 bases are TGTGCCAGCAGCTTGTTTTCAGCGGGTAATTCACCCCTCCACTTT.

The chain employs TRBV7-9 and TRBJ2-7; 7 nucleotides agree with TRBD1. The CDR3 totals 14 residues. From germline, CDR1 is SEHNR and CDR2 FQNEAQ (reference sequence). Germline trimming cut 5 bases from V and 3 bases from J; bases unmatched to any gene: 7. CDR3 sequence reads: CASSHPTGRYEQYF. The CDR3 DNA follows: TGTGCCAGCAGCCACCCGACAGGGCGCTACGAGCAGTACTTC.

J is TRBJ1-4 and V is TRBV4-1, with 7 bases fitting TRBD1. Trimming at V came to 5 bases and at J to 0 bases, leaving 6 bases not matched to a gene. Germline assignment: CDR1 MGHRA and CDR2 YSYEKL. CDR3 length equals 16 residues. In DNA, the CDR3 is TGCGCCAGCAGCGAAAGGGACAGACCAACTAATGAAAAACTGTTTTTT. Encoded protein: CASSERDRPTNEKLFF.

In its sample, this clone was seen once. The rearrangement uses TRBV7-3 and TRBJ1-2, with TRBD1 matching over 8 bases. The CDR3 runs to 13 residues. CDR1 and CDR2 from the germline V gene are SGHTA and FQGTGA. Unmatched junction bases numbered 5, after V lost 5 bases and J lost 6 bases. The CDR3 spells CASSKNRGDGYTF. The CDR3 coding sequence is TGTGCCAGCAGCAAAAACAGGGGGGATGGCTACACCTTC.

The V gene is TRBV5-1, the J gene TRBJ2-1, with 7 bases that match TRBD2. Per germline, CDR1 SGHRS and CDR2 YFSETQ. With 2 bases clipped from V and 0 bases from J, the junction kept 5 bases outside the gene matches. The CDR3 runs to 16 residues. The CDR3 DNA follows: TGCGCCAGCAGCTTTTCCTTAGCGGGCTCCTACAATGAGCAGTTCTTC. Its translation is CASSFSLAGSYNEQFF.

This chain uses TRBV9 with TRBJ2-3; a weak D match, TRBD1 (6 bases). V was clipped by 4 bases and J by 0 bases, with 12 bases between them. Germline V lookup: CDR1 SGDLS, CDR2 YYNGEE. The CDR3 runs 15 residues. Here the CDR3 reads CASSKQGSSTDTQYF. The CDR3 nucleotides read TGTGCCAGCAGCAAACAGGGTAGCAGCACAGATACGCAGTATTTT.

The rearrangement uses TRBV11-2 and TRBJ2-2, with 9 nucleotides matching TRBD1. The J segment lost 6 bases and the V segment lost 5 bases, leaving 19 bases of the junction unmatched. This CDR3 is 19 amino acids long. Germline CDR1 is SGHAT and CDR2 is FQNNGV. The CDR3 DNA reads as TGTGCCAGCAGCCGTTCAATCCCCACCGGGACAGGGATGGCCGGGGAGCTGTTTTTT. As protein: CASSRSIPTGTGMAGELFF. Complete variable domain (other parts from reference TRBV11-2 and TRBJ2-2): EAGVAQSPRYKIIEKRQSVAFWCNPISGHATLYWYQQILGQGPKLLIQFQNNGVVDDSQLPKDRFSAERLKGVDSTLKIQPAKLEDSAVYLCASSRSIPTGTGMAGELFFGEGSRLTVL.

V gene TRBV11-2 combines with J gene TRBJ1-3; D is uncertain. The CDR3 totals 14 residues. Per the germline V gene, CDR1 is SGHAT and CDR2 is FQNNGV. V was clipped by 4 bases and J by 4 bases, with 11 bases between them. CDR3 bases: TGTGCCAGCAGCTCACTTTACCCCGGAAACACCATATATTTT. This translates into CASSSLYPGNTIYF.

The DNA of the CDR3 is TGTGCCAGCTCACCAGATACCGGAGACTACGAGCAGTACTTC. This translates into CASSPDTGDYEQYF. The V and J genes are TRBV18 and TRBJ2-7; D is ambiguous. CDR3 length: 14 amino acids. The V end lost 2 bases, the J end lost 3 bases, and 11 bases lay between the germline ends. Germline V CDR1 and CDR2: KGHSH, LQKENI.

The chain carries TRBV18 and TRBJ2-5; TRBD1 might be the D (5 bases). From germline, CDR1 is KGHSH and CDR2 LQKENI. This CDR3 has 15 amino acids. V was clipped by 1 base and J by 2 bases, with 11 bases between them. The CDR3 region has the DNA TGTGCCAGCTCACCACAGGTGGGGCCACAAGAGACCCAGTACTTC. It translates to CASSPQVGPQETQYF.

The chain recombines TRBV7-2 with TRBJ2-7; D is ambiguous. V lost 2 bases and J 6 bases, leaving 11 bases between the germline ends. The CDR3 is 13 residues long. Looked up from germline, CDR1 is SGHTA and CDR2 is FQGNSA. The DNA of the CDR3 is TGTGCCAGCAGCTTACTGCCAGTCCCCGAGCAGTACTTC. Amino acid sequence: CASSLLPVPEQYF.

The genes are TRBV10-3 and TRBJ1-5; TRBD1 might be the D (6 bases). The germline CDR1 and CDR2 sequences are ENHRY and SYGVKD. The ends were cut back, 5 bases at V and 2 bases at J, with 13 bases in the middle. The CDR3 has 15 residues. As DNA, the CDR3 is TGTGCCATCAGTAACCAGGGGAAGGGCAATCAGCCCCAGCATTTT. Translating it yields CAISNQGKGNQPQHF.

This clone was counted only a few times. J is TRBJ1-1 and V is TRBV7-2; D is ambiguous. The CDR3 covers 13 residues. CDR1 and CDR2 from the germline V gene are SGHTA and FQGNSA. V was pared by 5 bases and J by 3 bases, with 10 bases between. The CDR3 sequence: CASSPPGDTEAFF. The DNA of the CDR3 is TGTGCCAGCAGCCCCCCCGGGGACACTGAAGCTTTCTTT. Variable domain in full (rest from reference TRBV7-2 and TRBJ1-1): GAGVSQSPSNKVTEKGKDVELRCDPISGHTALYWYRQSLGQGLEFLIYFQGNSAPDKSGLPSDRFSAERTGGSVSTLTIQRTQQEDSAVYLCASSPPGDTEAFFGQGTRLTVV.

This chain uses TRBV5-1 with TRBJ2-2; D perhaps matches TRBD2 (7 bases). There are 15 residues in the CDR3. The germline V gene encodes CDR1 SGHRS and CDR2 YFSETQ. V was trimmed by 9 bases and J by 2 bases, leaving 17 bases between them. The CDR3 loop is CATSRGGANTGELFF. As DNA, the CDR3 is TGCGCCACCTCAAGGGGGGGGGCCAACACCGGGGAGCTGTTTTTT.

The chain links TRBV27 to TRBJ2-5; 10 bases fit TRBD1. The germline V gene has CDR1 MNHEY and CDR2 SMNVEV (reference sequence). CDR3 size: 15 residues. Losses at the gene ends were 8 bases for V and 3 bases for J; bases not matched to a gene: 9. The CDR3 DNA sequence: TGTGCCAGCCATCCCCTAGGGACAGGGGAAGAGACCCAGTACTTC. Translating it yields CASHPLGTGEETQYF.

The chain combines TRBV5-6 with TRBJ1-6; 8 positions match TRBD1. CDR3 length equals 14 residues. V trimming: 0 bases; J trimming: 10 bases; junction bases outside the gene matches: 3. Germline V gene data show CDR1 as SGHDT and CDR2 as YYEEEE. CDR3 sequence (DNA): TGTGCCAGCAGCTTGGACAGGGGGGCCTCACCCCTCCACTTT. It codes for CASSLDRGASPLHF.

This rearrangement joins TRBV5-1 to TRBJ1-3; a weak D match, TRBD1 (5 bases). Trimming removed 0 bases from V and 0 bases from J, with 16 bases in between. The CDR3 is 18 residues long. CDR1 and CDR2 from the germline V gene are SGHRS and YFSETQ. As DNA, the CDR3 is TGCGCCAGCAGCTTGGACGATTGGGGCTCGTCCTCTGGAAACACCATATATTTT. Translating it yields CASSLDDWGSSSGNTIYF.

This rearrangement joins TRBV7-2 to TRBJ2-3, with D possibly TRBD2 on 5 matching bases. Germline assignment: CDR1 SGHTA and CDR2 FQGNSA. This CDR3 has 13 amino acids. V lost 8 bases to trimming and J lost 2 bases, with 11 bases between them. Written as DNA, the CDR3 is TGTGCCAGCCGGGAATCCCCCACAGATACGCAGTATTTT. It translates to CASRESPTDTQYF. Filled out from reference TRBV7-2 and TRBJ2-3, the complete variable domain reads GAGVSQSPSNKVTEKGKDVELRCDPISGHTALYWYRQSLGQGLEFLIYFQGNSAPDKSGLPSDRFSAERTGGSVSTLTIQRTQQEDSAVYLCASRESPTDTQYFGPGTRLTVL.

The genes are TRBV4-2 and TRBJ1-1; 9 bases are shared with TRBD1. V lost 1 base and J lost 9; bases outside the gene matches: 6. Germline loops: CDR1 LGHNA, CDR2 YNFKEQ. This CDR3 comprises 14 residues. The chain's CDR3 is CASSQVDRGTQAFF. The CDR3 nucleotides are TGTGCCAGCAGCCAAGTAGACAGGGGGACACAAGCTTTCTTT.

The V gene is TRBV13, the J gene TRBJ1-1; maybe TRBD1 (5 bases). The CDR3 spans 14 residues. Trimming stripped 3 bases from V and 3 bases from J, with 11 bases between. Looked up from germline, CDR1 is PRHDT and CDR2 is FYEKMQ (reference sequence). The CDR3 sequence is CASSFMTEHTEAFF. Here the CDR3 DNA reads TGTGCCAGCAGCTTCATGACAGAGCACACTGAAGCTTTCTTT. Full variable domain (outside the CDR3, taken from reference TRBV13 and TRBJ1-1): AAGVIQSPRHLIKEKRETATLKCYPIPRHDTVYWYQQGPGQDPQFLISFYEKMQSDKGSIPDRFSAQQFSDYHSELNMSSLELGDSALYFCASSFMTEHTEAFFGQGTRLTVV.